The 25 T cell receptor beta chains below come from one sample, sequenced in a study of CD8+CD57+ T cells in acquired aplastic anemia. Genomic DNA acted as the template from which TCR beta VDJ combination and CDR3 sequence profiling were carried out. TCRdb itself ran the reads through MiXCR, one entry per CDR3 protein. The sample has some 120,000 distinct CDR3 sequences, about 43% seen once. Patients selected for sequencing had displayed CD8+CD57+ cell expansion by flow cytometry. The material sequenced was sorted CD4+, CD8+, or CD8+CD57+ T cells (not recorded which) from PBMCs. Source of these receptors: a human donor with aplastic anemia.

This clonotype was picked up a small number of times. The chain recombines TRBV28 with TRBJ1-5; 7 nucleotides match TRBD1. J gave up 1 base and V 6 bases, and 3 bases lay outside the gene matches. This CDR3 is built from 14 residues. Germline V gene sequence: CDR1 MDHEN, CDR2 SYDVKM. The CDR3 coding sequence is TGTGCCAGCAGCGGGGGACAGAGCAATCAGCCCCAGCATTTT. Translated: CASSGGQSNQPQHF.

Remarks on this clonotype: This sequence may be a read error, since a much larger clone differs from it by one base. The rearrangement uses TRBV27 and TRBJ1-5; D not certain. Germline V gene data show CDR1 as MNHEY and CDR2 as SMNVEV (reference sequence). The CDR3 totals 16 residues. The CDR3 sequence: CASSLSGPYSNRPQHF. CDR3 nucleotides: TGTGCCAGCAGTTTATCAGGGCCATATAGCAATCGGCCCCAGCATTTT.

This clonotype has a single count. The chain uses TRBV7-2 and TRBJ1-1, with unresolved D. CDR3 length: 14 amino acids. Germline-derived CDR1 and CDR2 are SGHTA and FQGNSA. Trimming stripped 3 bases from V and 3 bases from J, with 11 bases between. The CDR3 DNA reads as TGTGCCAGCAGCTTGGGCGGAGCCCACACTGAAGCTTTCTTT. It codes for CASSLGGAHTEAFF.

CDR3 residues: CASSYGETQYF. CDR3 sequence (DNA): TGTGCCAGCAGTTACGGAGAGACCCAGTACTTC. The chain combines TRBV6-2 or TRBV6-3 with TRBJ2-5, with no clear D. The CDR3 sequence is 11 residues long. Between the trimmed V and J ends, which lost 2 bases and 4 bases, there was a span of 2 bases. Germline V gives CDR1 MNHEY, CDR2 SVGEGT.

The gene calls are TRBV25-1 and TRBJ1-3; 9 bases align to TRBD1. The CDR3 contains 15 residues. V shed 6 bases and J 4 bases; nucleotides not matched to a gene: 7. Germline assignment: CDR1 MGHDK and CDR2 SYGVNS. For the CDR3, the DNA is TGTGCCAGCAGCCCGGGACAGGGCGAAGGAAACACCATATATTTT. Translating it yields CASSPGQGEGNTIYF. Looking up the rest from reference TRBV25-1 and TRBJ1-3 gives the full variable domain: EADIYQTPRYLVIGTGKKITLECSQTMGHDKMYWYQQDPGMELHLIHYSYGVNSTEKGDLSSESTVSRIRTEHFPLTLESARPSHTSQYLCASSPGQGEGNTIYFGEGSWLTVV.

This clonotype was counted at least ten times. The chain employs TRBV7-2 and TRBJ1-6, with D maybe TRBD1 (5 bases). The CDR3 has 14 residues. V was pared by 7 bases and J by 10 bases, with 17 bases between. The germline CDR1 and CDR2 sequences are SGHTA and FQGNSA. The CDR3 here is CASKSETANSPLHF. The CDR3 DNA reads TGTGCCAGCAAGTCCGAGACAGCAAACTCACCCCTCCACTTT. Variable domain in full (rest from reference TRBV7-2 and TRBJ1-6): GAGVSQSPSNKVTEKGKDVELRCDPISGHTALYWYRQSLGQGLEFLIYFQGNSAPDKSGLPSDRFSAERTGGSVSTLTIQRTQQEDSAVYLCASKSETANSPLHFGNGTRLTVT.

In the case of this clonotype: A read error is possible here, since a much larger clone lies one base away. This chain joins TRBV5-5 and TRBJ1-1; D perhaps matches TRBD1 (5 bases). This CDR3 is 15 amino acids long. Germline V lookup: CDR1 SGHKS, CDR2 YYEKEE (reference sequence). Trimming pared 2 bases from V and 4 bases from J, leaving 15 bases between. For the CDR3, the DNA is TGTGCCAGCAGCTTTCTGGGCGGGGCGGGCACTGAAGCTTTCTTT. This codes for CASSFLGGAGTEAFF.

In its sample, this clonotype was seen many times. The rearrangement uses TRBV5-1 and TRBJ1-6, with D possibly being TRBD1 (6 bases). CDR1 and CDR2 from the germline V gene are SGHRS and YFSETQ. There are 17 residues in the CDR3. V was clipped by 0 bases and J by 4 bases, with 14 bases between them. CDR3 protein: CASSLEGTSLYNSPLHF. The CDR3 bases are TGCGCCAGCAGCTTGGAAGGGACAAGCCTTTATAATTCACCCCTCCACTTT.

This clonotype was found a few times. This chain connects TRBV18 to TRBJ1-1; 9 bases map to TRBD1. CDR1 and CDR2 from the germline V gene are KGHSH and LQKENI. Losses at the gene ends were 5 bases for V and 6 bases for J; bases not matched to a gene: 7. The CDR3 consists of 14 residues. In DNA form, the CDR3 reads TGTGCCAGCTCAGTAACAGGGGGCGACGCTGAAGCTTTCTTT. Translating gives CASSVTGGDAEAFF.

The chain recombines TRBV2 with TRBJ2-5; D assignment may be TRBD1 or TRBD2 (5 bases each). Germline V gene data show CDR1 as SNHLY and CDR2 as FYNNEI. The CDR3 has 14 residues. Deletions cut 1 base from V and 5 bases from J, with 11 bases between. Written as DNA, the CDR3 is TGTGCCAGCAGTGAAGTCCTAGCAGGGGAGACCCAGTACTTC. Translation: CASSEVLAGETQYF.

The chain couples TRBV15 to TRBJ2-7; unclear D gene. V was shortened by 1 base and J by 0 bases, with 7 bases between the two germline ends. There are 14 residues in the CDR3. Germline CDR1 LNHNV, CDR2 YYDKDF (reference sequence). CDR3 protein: CATSRGQVSYEQYF. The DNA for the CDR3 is TGTGCCACCAGCAGAGGGCAGGTCTCCTACGAGCAGTACTTC. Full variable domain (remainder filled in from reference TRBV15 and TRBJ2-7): DAMVIQNPRYQVTQFGKPVTLSCSQTLNHNVMYWYQQKSSQAPKLLFHYYDKDFNNEADTPDNFQSRRPNTSFCFLDIRSPGLGDTAMYLCATSRGQVSYEQYFGPGTRLTVT.

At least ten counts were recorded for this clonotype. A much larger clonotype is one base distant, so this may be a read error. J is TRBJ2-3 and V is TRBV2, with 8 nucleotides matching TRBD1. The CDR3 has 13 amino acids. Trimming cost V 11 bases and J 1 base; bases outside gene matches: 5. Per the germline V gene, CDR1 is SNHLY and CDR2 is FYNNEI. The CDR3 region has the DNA TGTGCCGGCAAGGACAGGGGCACAGATACGCAGTATTTT. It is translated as CAGKDRGTDTQYF. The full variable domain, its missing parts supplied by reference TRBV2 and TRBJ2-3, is EPEVTQTPSHQVTQMGQEVILRCVPISNHLYFYWYRQILGQKVEFLVSFYNNEISEKSEIFDDQFSVERPDGSNFTLKIRSTKLEDSAMYFCAGKDRGTDTQYFGPGTRLTVL.

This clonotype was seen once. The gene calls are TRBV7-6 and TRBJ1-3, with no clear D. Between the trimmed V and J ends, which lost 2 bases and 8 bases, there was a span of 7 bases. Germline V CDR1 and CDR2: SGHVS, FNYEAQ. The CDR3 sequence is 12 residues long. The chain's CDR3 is CASSLSPDTIYF. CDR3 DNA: TGTGCCAGCAGCTTATCTCCGGACACCATATATTTT.

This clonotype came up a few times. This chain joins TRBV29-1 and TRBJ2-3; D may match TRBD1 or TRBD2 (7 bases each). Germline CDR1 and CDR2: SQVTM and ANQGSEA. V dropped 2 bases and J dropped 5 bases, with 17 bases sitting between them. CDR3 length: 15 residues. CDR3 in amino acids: CSVESVPGGVDTQYF. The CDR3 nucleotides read TGCAGCGTTGAATCGGTTCCAGGGGGGGTAGATACGCAGTATTTT.

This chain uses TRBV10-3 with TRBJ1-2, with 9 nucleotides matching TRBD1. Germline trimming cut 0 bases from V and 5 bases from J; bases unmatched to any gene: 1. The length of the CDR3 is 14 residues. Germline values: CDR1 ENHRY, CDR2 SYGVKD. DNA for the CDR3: TGTGCCATCAGTGAGTCAGGACAGGGGTATGGCTACACCTTC. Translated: CAISESGQGYGYTF.

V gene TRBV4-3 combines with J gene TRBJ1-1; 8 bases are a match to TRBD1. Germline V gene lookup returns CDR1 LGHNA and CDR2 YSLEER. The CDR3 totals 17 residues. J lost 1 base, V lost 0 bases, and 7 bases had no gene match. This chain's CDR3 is CASSQEGFGQGNTEAFF. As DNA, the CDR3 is TGCGCCAGCAGCCAAGAAGGGTTTGGACAGGGGAACACTGAAGCTTTCTTT.

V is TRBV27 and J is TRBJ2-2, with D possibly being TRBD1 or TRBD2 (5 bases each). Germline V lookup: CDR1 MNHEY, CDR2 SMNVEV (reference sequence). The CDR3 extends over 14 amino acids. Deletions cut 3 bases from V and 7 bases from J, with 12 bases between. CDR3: CASSFLGRVGELFF. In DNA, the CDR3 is TGTGCCAGCAGTTTTTTGGGGCGGGTCGGGGAGCTGTTTTTT.

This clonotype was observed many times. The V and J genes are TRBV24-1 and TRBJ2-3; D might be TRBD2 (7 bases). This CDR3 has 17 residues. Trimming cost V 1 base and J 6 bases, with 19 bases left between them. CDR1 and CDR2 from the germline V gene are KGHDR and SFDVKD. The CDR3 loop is CATSDFTRGGGRDTQYF. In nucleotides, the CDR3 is TGTGCCACCAGTGATTTCACCCGAGGGGGGGGTAGGGATACGCAGTATTTT.

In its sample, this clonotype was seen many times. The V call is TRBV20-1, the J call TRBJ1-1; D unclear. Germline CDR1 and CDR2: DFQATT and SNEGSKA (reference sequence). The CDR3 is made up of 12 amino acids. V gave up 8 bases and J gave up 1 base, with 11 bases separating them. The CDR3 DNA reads TGCAGTTCGAGGAACCCGAACACTGAAGCTTTCTTT. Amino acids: CSSRNPNTEAFF.

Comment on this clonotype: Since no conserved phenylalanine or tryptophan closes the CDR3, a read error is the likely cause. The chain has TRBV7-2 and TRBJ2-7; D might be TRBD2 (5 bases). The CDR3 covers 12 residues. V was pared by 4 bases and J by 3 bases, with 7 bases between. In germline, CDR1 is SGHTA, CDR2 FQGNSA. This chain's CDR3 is CASSSSGYEQYS. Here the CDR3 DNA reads TGTGCCAGCAGCTCCAGCGGCTACGAGCAGTACTCC.

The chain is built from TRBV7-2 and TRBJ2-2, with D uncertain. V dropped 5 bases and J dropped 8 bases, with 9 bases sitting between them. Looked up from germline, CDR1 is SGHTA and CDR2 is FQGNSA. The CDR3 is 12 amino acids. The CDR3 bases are TGTGCCAGCAGCCCCCCTGGGGGGGAGCTGTTTTTT. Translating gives CASSPPGGELFF.

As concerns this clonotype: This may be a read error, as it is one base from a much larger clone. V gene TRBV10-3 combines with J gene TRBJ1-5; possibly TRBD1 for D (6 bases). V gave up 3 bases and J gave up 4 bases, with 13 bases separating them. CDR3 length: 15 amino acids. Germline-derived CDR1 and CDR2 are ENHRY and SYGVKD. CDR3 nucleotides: TGTGCCATCAGTGAAGCAGGACAGCAGAATCAGCCCCAGCATTTT. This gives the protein CAISEAGQQNQPQHF.

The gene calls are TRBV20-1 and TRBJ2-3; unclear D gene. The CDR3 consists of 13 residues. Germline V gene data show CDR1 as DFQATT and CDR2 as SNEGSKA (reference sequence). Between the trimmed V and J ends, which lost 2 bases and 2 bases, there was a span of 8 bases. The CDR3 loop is CSARPVSTDTQYF. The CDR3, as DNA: TGCAGTGCTAGACCAGTCTCCACAGATACGCAGTATTTT.

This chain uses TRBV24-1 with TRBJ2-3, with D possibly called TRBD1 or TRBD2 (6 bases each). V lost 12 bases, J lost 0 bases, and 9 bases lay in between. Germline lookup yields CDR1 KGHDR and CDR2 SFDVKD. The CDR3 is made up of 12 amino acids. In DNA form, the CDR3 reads TGTGCCTCGGGGGCAAGCACAGATACGCAGTATTTT. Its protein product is CASGASTDTQYF.

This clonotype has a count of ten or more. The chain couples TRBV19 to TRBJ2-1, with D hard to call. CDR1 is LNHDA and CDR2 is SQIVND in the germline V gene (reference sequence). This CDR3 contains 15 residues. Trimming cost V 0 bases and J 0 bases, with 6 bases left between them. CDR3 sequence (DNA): TGTGCCAGTAGTATAGATCCGAGCTCCTACAATGAGCAGTTCTTC. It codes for CASSIDPSSYNEQFF.